This T cell receptor (beta chain) was identified in a study of T cell responses to AZD1222 COVID-19 vaccine. For the study at large: It was second doses at about 4 or about 12 weeks that were pooled. Whole-study results and caveats: White British donors predominated, females outnumbered males, and clonal diversity was possibly underestimated. Scientists sampled the repertoires only once the peak T cell response had passed.

Profiled with immunoSEQ multiplex PCR; TCRdb holds only in-frame clones, not every one. The table records roughly 98,000 clones, approximately 94% of them present only once. This CDR3 is built from 15 residues. Germline loops: CDR1 MNHEY, CDR2 SVGEGT. Trimming removed 0 bases at V and 7 bases at J, with 10 bases between. Comment on this clone: What it binds is not known.

The origin of this receptor is an adult in good health. Specimen: peripheral blood, collected on day 0 of AZD1222 vaccination. The chain recombines TRBV6-2 or TRBV6-3 with TRBJ1-6; D call uncertain. The CDR3 bases are TGTGCCAGCAGTTACTCGGGAAGGAGGAATTCACCCCTCCACTTT. It codes for CASSYSGRRNSPLHF.